Listed here is a single T cell receptor (beta chain). Its antigen is unidentified. These data originate in a study of cytomegalovirus exposure and HLA in healthy donors. Broader study findings: Later, TCR association rates were found to vary by HLA locus, highest for DRB1 and lowest for HLA-C. 87-base-pair reads could not separate some V segments, including TRBV6-2 and TRBV6-3.

The CDR3 runs to 15 residues. V lost 3 bases and J lost 5; bases outside the gene matches: 5. Germline V gene sequence: CDR1 SGHRS, CDR2 YFSETQ. This PCR relied on a set of 60 Vbeta primers and 13 Jbeta primers. Sequenced by immunoSEQ multiplex PCR; TCRdb stores in-frame clones only, minus some. This table has around 280,000 clones, roughly 90% appearing once. J is TRBJ2-3 and V is TRBV5-1, with TRBD2 matching over 11 bases. Sequences were obtained from PBMCs. This receptor was identified in a woman aged 18-35 years in good health and CMV-seronegative. This CDR3 reads CASSYIAGGVDTQYF. The CDR3 DNA sequence: TGCGCCAGCAGCTACATAGCGGGGGGGGTAGATACGCAGTATTTT.